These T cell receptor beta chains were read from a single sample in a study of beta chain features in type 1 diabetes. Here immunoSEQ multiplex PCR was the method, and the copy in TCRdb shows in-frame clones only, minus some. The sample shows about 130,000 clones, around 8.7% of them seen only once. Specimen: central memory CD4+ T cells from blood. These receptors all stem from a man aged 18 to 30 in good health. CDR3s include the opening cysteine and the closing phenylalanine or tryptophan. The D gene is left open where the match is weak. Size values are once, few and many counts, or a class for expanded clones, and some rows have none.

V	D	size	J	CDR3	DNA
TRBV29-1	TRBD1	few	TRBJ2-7	CSIRQGASEQYF	TGCAGCATTCGCCAGGGGGCAAGCGAGCAGTACTTC
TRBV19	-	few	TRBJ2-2	CASSIVEGRGELFF	TGTGCCAGTAGTATAGTGGAGGGGCGCGGGGAGCTGTTTTTT
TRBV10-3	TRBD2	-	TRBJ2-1	CAIFTLLAGAHSYNEQFF	TGTGCCATCTTCACTCTACTAGCGGGGGCCCACTCCTACAATGAGCAGTTCTTC
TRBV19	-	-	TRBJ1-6	CASRGQLNSPLHF	TGTGCCAGTAGAGGACAGTTGAATTCACCCCTCCACTTT
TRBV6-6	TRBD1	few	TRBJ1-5	CASRSTGGSNQPQHF	TGTGCCAGCAGGTCGACAGGGGGTAGCAATCAGCCCCAGCATTTT
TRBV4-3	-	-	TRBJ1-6	CASSRLTGTQSPLHF	TGCGCCAGCAGCCGTCTAACAGGGACGCAATCACCCCTCCACTTT
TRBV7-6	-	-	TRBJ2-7	CASSFSAKSYEQYF	TGTGCCAGCAGCTTTAGTGCCAAGTCCTACGAGCAGTACTTC
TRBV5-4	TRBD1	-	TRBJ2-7	CASSQGQGFYEQYF	TGTGCCAGCAGCCAGGGACAGGGCTTCTACGAGCAGTACTTC
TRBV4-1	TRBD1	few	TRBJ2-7	CASSQTDLGQGSYEQYF	TGCGCCAGCAGCCAGACCGATCTAGGACAGGGGTCGTACGAGCAGTACTTC
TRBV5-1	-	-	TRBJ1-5	CASSLGTGVSNQPQHF	TGCGCCAGCAGCTTGGGGACCGGGGTTAGCAATCAGCCCCAGCATTTT
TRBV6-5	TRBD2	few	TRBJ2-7	CASSRLAGVYEQYF	TGTGCCAGCAGTCGACTAGCGGGGGTGTACGAGCAGTACTTC
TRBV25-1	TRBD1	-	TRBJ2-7	CAIHRGQGTYEQYF	TGTGCCATCCATCGGGGACAGGGGACCTACGAGCAGTACTTC